This TCR beta chain was sequenced during a study of technical replicates of blood from a handful of donors. Measured with immunoSEQ multiplex PCR; TCRdb has only the in-frame clones, and not every one. Of some 100,000 clones detected, over 95% appear once; the ten largest clones hold approximately 0.2%. This CDR3 has 14 amino acids. V lost 8 bases and J lost 4, with 17 bases in between. CDR1 and CDR2 from the germline V gene are LNHDA and SQIVND (reference sequence). The receptor's source is a human donor in good health. The sequenced sample consisted of T cells isolated from PBMCs. This chain joins TRBV19 and TRBJ1-1; D is unresolved. CDR3 region: CASRRIAGATEAFF. The CDR3 nucleotides are TGTGCCAGTCGCCGTATAGCGGGTGCCACTGAAGCTTTCTTT. Together with reference TRBV19 and TRBJ1-1, the CDR3 gives the full variable domain: DGGITQSPKYLFRKEGQNVTLSCEQNLNHDAMYWYRQDPGQGLRLIYYSQIVNDFQKGDIAEGYSVSREKKESFPLTVTSAQKNPTAFYLCASRRIAGATEAFFGQGTRLTVV.